Listed below are T cell receptor beta chains from one sample, sequenced in a study of PD-L1 blockade in urothelial cancer. This table comes from immunoSEQ multiplex PCR, and its TCRdb copy is limited to in-frame clones, with some not included. The sample consists of about 47,000 clones, 82% of them appearing once. The input for sequencing was PBMCs, taken around atezolizumab (anti-PD-L1) treatment. Receptors originate from a man aged 50-60 years with urothelial cancer. The CDR3 runs from the conserved cysteine through the conserved F or W. Each record gives: CDR3 protein, CDR3 DNA, J gene, V gene, D gene, clone size. The D gene is left open where the match is weak. Where a row states a size, it is once, few, many or the class of an expanded clone; other rows omit it.

CASTATGTSSQETQYF	TGTGCCAGCACCGCAACCGGGACTAGTAGCCAAGAGACCCAGTACTTC	TRBJ2-5	TRBV2	TRBD2	medium-sized
CASSSSGGNTGELFF	TGCGCCAGCAGCTCTAGCGGGGGGAACACCGGGGAGCTGTTTTTT	TRBJ2-2	TRBV5-1	TRBD2	.
CAEASEGDSPPQGDTQYF	TGTGCGGAGGCGTCTGAAGGTGACTCCCCGCCGCAGGGGGATACGCAGTATTTT	TRBJ2-3	TRBV21-1	.	.
CSVNNQGAGELFF	TGCAGCGTTAACAACCAGGGGGCCGGGGAGCTGTTTTTT	TRBJ2-2	TRBV29-1	TRBD1	.
CASSKLSGGIYEQYF	TGTGCCAGCAGTAAGCTTTCGGGGGGCATCTACGAGCAGTACTTC	TRBJ2-7	TRBV9	.	.
CASSVEASGRGDEQFF	TGTGCCAGCAGTGTTGAAGCTAGCGGGAGGGGGGATGAGCAGTTCTTC	TRBJ2-1	TRBV6-4	TRBD2	.
CASKGPGQGRVTEAFF	TGTGCCAGTAAGGGCCCTGGGCAGGGGAGAGTGACTGAAGCTTTCTTT	TRBJ1-1	TRBV19	.	.
CASSLGGIFTGELFF	TGTGCCAGCAGTTTAGGGGGGATCTTCACCGGGGAGCTGTTTTTT	TRBJ2-2	TRBV28	.	.
CASSSLRTGGNNEQFF	TGTGCCAGCAGTTCCCTGAGGACGGGGGGAAACAATGAGCAGTTCTTC	TRBJ2-1	TRBV28	TRBD2	.
CASSFLPPGQGVDEQFF	TGCGCCAGCAGCTTTTTACCCCCGGGACAGGGGGTCGATGAGCAGTTCTTC	TRBJ2-1	TRBV5-1	TRBD1	.
CAWSQGVGETQYF	TGTGCCTGGAGCCAGGGTGTCGGGGAGACCCAGTACTTC	TRBJ2-5	TRBV30	.	.
CASSSGTSAYNEQFF	TGTGCCAGCAGCTCGGGGACTAGCGCCTACAATGAGCAGTTCTTC	TRBJ2-1	TRBV5-8	TRBD2	once
CASSLTGYNQPQHF	TGTGCCAGCAGCCTGACAGGCTACAATCAGCCCCAGCATTTT	TRBJ1-5	TRBV5-6	.	.
CASSLYLQASTGANVLTF	TGTGCCAGCAGCCTTTACCTGCAGGCGTCCACTGGGGCCAACGTCCTGACTTTC	TRBJ2-6	TRBV5-6	.	.
CASTYLGGGGQPQHF	TGTGCCAGCACCTATCTGGGGGGCGGGGGTCAGCCCCAGCATTTT	TRBJ1-5	TRBV2	.	.
CASSFSGQGTEAFF	TGTGCCAGCAGCTTTTCGGGACAGGGGACTGAAGCTTTCTTT	TRBJ1-1	TRBV7-2	TRBD1	.
CASSTNYGYTF	TGTGCCAGCAGCACAAACTATGGCTACACCTTC	TRBJ1-2	TRBV5-8	.	.
CASSRVLAERDTQYF	TGTGCCAGCAGCCGAGTACTAGCGGAGAGGGATACGCAGTATTTT	TRBJ2-3	TRBV11-2	TRBD2	.
CASSLRDTETQYF	TGTGCCAGCAGCCTCAGGGATACAGAGACCCAGTACTTC	TRBJ2-5	TRBV14	.	.
CASSSPTSGTYTQYF	TGTGCCAGCTCATCCCCGACTAGCGGTACTTATACGCAGTATTTT	TRBJ2-3	TRBV18	TRBD2	.
CASSLGQYSPLHF	TGTGCCAGCAGCTTGGGGCAATATTCACCCCTCCACTTT	TRBJ1-6	TRBV5-6	.	.
CASSEGGRGRNQPQHF	TGTGCCAGCAGTGAAGGAGGCAGGGGGCGAAATCAGCCCCAGCATTTT	TRBJ1-5	TRBV2	TRBD1	.
CASSGTSGGTDTQYF	TGTGCCAGCAGCGGAACTAGCGGGGGCACAGATACGCAGTATTTT	TRBJ2-3	TRBV5-4	TRBD2	.
CSVRSGVAGAADTQYF	TGCAGCGTAAGGAGCGGCGTAGCGGGAGCTGCAGATACGCAGTATTTT	TRBJ2-3	TRBV29-1	TRBD2	.
CASGLGSGDNEQFF	TGTGCTAGTGGTTTGGGTAGCGGGGACAATGAGCAGTTCTTC	TRBJ2-1	TRBV12-5	TRBD2	.
CASSVGSIIGQNWGGYTF	TGTGCCAGCAGCGTAGGAAGTATTATAGGACAAAACTGGGGTGGCTACACCTTC	TRBJ1-2	TRBV9	.	once
CASSRDNALGQPQHF	TGTGCCAGCAGCCGCGACAACGCACTCGGTCAGCCCCAGCATTTT	TRBJ1-5	TRBV6-5	.	few
CAWSTQSGYGYTF	TGTGCCTGGAGTACACAATCGGGCTATGGCTACACCTTC	TRBJ1-2	TRBV30	.	few
CASSTRTASQAFF	TGTGCCAGCAGCACCAGGACAGCGTCTCAAGCTTTCTTT	TRBJ1-1	TRBV7-9	.	.
CASSFDSKQFF	TGTGCCAGCAGCTTCGACTCCAAGCAGTTCTTC	TRBJ2-1	TRBV5-4	.	.
CASSFQQGVNF	TGTGCCAGCAGCTTCCAACAGGGAGTGAATTTT	TRBJ1-3	TRBV11-2	.	.
CASRDSGGNVEQFF	TGTGCCAGCAGAGACAGCGGCGGGAATGTTGAGCAGTTCTTC	TRBJ2-1	TRBV2	.	.
CSVVPRPPAEQFF	TGCAGCGTTGTGCCTAGGCCCCCCGCTGAGCAGTTCTTC	TRBJ2-1	TRBV29-1	.	once
CASRKITSGEQFF	TGTGCCAGCAGGAAAATTACTAGCGGTGAGCAGTTCTTC	TRBJ2-1	TRBV2	TRBD2	.
CAWSPGPTEAFF	TGTGCCTGGAGTCCAGGTCCCACTGAAGCTTTCTTT	TRBJ1-1	TRBV30	.	few
CASSLQGNLGPRGTGELFF	TGTGCTAGCAGCCTGCAGGGGAATCTGGGTCCGAGGGGCACCGGGGAGCTGTTTTTT	TRBJ2-2	TRBV7-7	.	.
CASSEDWSLNTEAFF	TGTGCCAGCAGCGAGGACTGGAGCCTGAACACTGAAGCTTTCTTT	TRBJ1-1	TRBV9	.	.
CASSFGLADSGELFF	TGTGCCAGCTCATTCGGACTAGCGGATTCCGGGGAGCTGTTTTTT	TRBJ2-2	TRBV18	TRBD2	.
CASSQVFQGASGNSPLHF	TGTGCCAGCAGCCAAGTTTTCCAGGGGGCTTCTGGAAATTCACCCCTCCACTTT	TRBJ1-6	TRBV14	TRBD1	.
CASSQSVGTGAQYF	TGTGCCAGCAGCCAATCAGTAGGGACAGGGGCGCAGTATTTT	TRBJ2-3	TRBV6-4	TRBD1	.
CASTLAGTPYNEQFF	TGTGCCAGTACCCTAGCCGGGACACCATACAATGAGCAGTTCTTC	TRBJ2-1	TRBV19	.	.
CASSLGDTGELFF	TGTGCCAGCAGCTTAGGAGACACCGGGGAGCTGTTTTTT	TRBJ2-2	TRBV7-8	.	.
CASKVTGSSYNEQFF	TGTGCCAGCAAGGTAACGGGGAGCTCCTACAATGAGCAGTTCTTC	TRBJ2-1	TRBV6-1	.	.
CASSPERGSDTQYF	TGCGCCAGCAGCCCGGAAAGGGGGTCAGATACGCAGTATTTT	TRBJ2-3	TRBV5-1	.	.
CASSQGRGAWTEAFF	TGTGCCAGCAGCCAAGGGCGGGGGGCATGGACTGAAGCTTTCTTT	TRBJ1-1	TRBV16	.	.
CASSPTGVVQPQHF	TGTGCCAGCAGCCCTACAGGGGTGGTTCAGCCCCAGCATTTT	TRBJ1-5	TRBV7-9	TRBD1	.
CASSLSAGWQEGQYF	TGTGCCAGCAGCTTGAGCGCAGGATGGCAAGAGGGCCAGTACTTC	TRBJ2-5	TRBV5-4	.	.
CSARPQETQYF	TGCAGTGCTAGACCTCAAGAGACCCAGTACTTC	TRBJ2-5	TRBV20-1	.	.
CASSERSSNHQETQYF	TGCGCCAGCAGTGAGCGAAGTAGCAACCACCAAGAGACCCAGTACTTC	TRBJ2-5	TRBV10-1	.	.
CASSTGQAGNTIYF	TGTGCCAGCAGCACCGGACAGGCTGGAAACACCATATATTTT	TRBJ1-3	TRBV5-5	TRBD1	.
CAFGPTSSNEKLFF	TGTGCCTTCGGCCCGACAAGCTCTAATGAAAAACTGTTTTTT	TRBJ1-4	TRBV30	.	.
CASSPGGGSPLHF	TGTGCCAGCAGCCCCGGGGGAGGATCACCCCTCCACTTT	TRBJ1-6	TRBV7-8	.	.
CASSPTSPGEQFF	TGTGCCAGCTCACCGACGTCTCCGGGAGAGCAGTTCTTC	TRBJ2-1	TRBV18	.	.
CASSSGGGSTYNEQFF	TGCGCCAGCAGTTCCGGGGGAGGGAGCACCTACAATGAGCAGTTCTTC	TRBJ2-1	TRBV10-2	TRBD2	.
CASSSWTSTQYF	TGTGCCAGCAGTAGCTGGACTTCTACGCAGTATTTT	TRBJ2-3	TRBV6-5	.	.
CASSPDRYNQPQHF	TGTGCCAGCAGCCCGGACAGGTACAATCAGCCCCAGCATTTT	TRBJ1-5	TRBV11-2	TRBD1	.